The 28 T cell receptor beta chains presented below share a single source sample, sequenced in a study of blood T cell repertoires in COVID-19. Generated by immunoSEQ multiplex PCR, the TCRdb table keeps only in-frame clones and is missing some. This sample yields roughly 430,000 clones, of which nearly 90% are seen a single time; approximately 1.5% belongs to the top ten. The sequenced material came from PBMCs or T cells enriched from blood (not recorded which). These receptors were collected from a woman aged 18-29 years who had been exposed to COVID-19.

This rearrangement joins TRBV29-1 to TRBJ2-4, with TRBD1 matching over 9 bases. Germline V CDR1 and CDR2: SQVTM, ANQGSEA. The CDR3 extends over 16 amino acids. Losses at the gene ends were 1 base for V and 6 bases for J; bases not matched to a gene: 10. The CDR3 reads CSVEGRTGARGNIQYF. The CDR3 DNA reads TGCAGCGTTGAAGGGAGGACAGGGGCGAGGGGAAACATTCAGTACTTC.

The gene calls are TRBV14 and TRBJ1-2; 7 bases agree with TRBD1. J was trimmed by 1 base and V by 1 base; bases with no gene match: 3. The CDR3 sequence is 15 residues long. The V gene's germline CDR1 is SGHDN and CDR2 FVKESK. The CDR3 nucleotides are TGTGCCAGCAGCCAAGGGGGACAGCTTAACTATGGCTACACCTTC. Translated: CASSQGGQLNYGYTF.

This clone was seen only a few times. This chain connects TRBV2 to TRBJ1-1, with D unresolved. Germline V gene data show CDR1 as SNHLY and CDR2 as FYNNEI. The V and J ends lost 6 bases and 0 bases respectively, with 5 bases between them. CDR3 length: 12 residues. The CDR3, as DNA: TGTGCCAGCAGGGAGATGAACACTGAAGCTTTCTTT. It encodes CASREMNTEAFF.

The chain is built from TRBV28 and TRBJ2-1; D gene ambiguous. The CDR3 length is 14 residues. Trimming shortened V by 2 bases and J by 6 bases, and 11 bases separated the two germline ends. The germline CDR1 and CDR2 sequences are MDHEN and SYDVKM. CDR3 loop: CASSLLVSGNEQFF. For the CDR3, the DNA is TGTGCCAGCAGTTTACTTGTGTCGGGCAATGAGCAGTTCTTC. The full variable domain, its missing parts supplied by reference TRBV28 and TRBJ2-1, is DVKVTQSSRYLVKRTGEKVFLECVQDMDHENMFWYRQDPGLGLRLIYFSYDVKMKEKGDIPEGYSVSREKKERFSLILESASTNQTSMYLCASSLLVSGNEQFFGPGTRLTVL.

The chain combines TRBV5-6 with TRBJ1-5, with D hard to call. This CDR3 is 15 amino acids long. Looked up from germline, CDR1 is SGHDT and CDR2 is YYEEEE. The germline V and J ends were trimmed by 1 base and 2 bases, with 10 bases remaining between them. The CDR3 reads CASSLSLRGNQPQHF. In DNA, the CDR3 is TGTGCCAGCAGCTTGAGTCTTCGGGGCAATCAGCCCCAGCATTTT. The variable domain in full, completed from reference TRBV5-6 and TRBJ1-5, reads DAGVTQSPTHLIKTRGQQVTLRCSPKSGHDTVSWYQQALGQGPQFIFQYYEEEERQRGNFPDRFSGHQFPNYSSELNVNALLLGDSALYLCASSLSLRGNQPQHFGDGTRLSIL.

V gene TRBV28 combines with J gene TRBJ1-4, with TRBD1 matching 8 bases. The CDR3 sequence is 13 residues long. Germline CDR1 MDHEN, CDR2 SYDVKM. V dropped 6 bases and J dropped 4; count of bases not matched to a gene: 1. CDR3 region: CASRQGGNEKLFF. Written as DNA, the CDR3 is TGTGCCAGCAGACAGGGGGGTAATGAAAAACTGTTTTTT.

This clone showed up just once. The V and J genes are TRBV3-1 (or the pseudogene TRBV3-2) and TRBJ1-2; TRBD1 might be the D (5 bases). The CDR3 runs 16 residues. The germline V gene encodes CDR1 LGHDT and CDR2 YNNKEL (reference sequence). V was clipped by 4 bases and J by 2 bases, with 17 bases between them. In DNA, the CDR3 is TGTGCCAGCAGCCCCGCCGGTACAGGCCAGAACTATGGCTACACCTTC. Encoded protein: CASSPAGTGQNYGYTF.

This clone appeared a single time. The CDR3 is CASSRYSGLAGGSKNIQYF. The CDR3 DNA reads TGTGCCAGCAGCCGCTATTCGGGACTAGCGGGGGGTAGCAAAAACATTCAGTACTTC. The rearrangement joins TRBV14 to TRBJ2-4; 15 nucleotides match TRBD2. The CDR3 runs to 19 residues. Trimming cost V 4 bases and J 3 bases; bases outside gene matches: 10. Germline CDR1 and CDR2: SGHDN and FVKESK.

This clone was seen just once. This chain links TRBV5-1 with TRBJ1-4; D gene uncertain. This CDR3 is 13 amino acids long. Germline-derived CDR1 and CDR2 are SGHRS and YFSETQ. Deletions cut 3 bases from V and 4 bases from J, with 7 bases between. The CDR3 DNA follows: TGCGCCAGCAGCTCCCAGAATAATGAAAAACTGTTTTTT. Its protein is CASSSQNNEKLFF.

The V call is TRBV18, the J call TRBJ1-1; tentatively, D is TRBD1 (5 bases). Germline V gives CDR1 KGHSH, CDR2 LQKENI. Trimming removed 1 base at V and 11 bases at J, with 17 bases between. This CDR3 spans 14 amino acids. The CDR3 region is CASSPLEEGLDAFF. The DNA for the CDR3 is TGTGCCAGCTCACCACTCGAGGAGGGGCTTGACGCTTTCTTT. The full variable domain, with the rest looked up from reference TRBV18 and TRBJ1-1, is NAGVMQNPRHLVRRRGQEARLRCSPMKGHSHVYWYRQLPEEGLKFMVYLQKENIIDESGMPKERFSAEFPKEGPSILRIQQVVRGDSAAYFCASSPLEEGLDAFFGQGTRLTVV.

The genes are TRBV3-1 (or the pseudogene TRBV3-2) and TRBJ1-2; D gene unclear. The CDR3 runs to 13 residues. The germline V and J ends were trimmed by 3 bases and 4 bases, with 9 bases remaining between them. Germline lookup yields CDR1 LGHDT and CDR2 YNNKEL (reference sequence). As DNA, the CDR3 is TGTGCCAGCAGCCAGGGCAGCACCTATGGCTACACCTTC. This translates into CASSQGSTYGYTF.

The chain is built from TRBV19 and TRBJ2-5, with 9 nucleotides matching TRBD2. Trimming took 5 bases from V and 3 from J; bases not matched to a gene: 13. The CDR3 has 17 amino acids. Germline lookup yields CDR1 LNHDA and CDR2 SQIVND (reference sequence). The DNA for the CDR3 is TGTGCCAGTAGTTTAACGCGGGGGGGCCCTGATAAAGAGACCCAGTACTTC. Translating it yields CASSLTRGGPDKETQYF.

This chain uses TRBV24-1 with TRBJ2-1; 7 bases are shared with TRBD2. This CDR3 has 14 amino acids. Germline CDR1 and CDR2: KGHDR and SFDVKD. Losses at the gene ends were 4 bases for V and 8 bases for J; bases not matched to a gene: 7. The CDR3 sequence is CATSEASGGDEQFF. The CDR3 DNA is TGTGCCACCAGTGAAGCTAGCGGCGGCGATGAGCAGTTCTTC.

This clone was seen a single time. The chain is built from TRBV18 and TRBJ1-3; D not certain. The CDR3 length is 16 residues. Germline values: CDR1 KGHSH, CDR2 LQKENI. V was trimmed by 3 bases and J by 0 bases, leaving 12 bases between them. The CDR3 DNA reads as TGTGCCAGCTCACCTGGAAGTACGGGCTCTGGAAACACCATATATTTT. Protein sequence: CASSPGSTGSGNTIYF.

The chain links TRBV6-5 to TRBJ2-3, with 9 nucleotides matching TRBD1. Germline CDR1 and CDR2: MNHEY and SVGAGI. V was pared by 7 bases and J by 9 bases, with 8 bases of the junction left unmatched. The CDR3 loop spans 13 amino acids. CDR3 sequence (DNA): TGTGCCAGCACTCTAAGGACAGGGGAGACGCAGTATTTT. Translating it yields CASTLRTGETQYF.

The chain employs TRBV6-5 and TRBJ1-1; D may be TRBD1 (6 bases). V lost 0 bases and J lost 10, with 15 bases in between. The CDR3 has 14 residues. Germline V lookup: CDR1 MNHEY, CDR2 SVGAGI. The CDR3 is CASSYSTGGPGAFF. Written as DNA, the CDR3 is TGTGCCAGCAGTTACTCTACCGGGGGGCCTGGAGCTTTCTTT.

The CDR3: CSDVGGLGRNQETQYF. DNA for the CDR3: TGCAGCGATGTGGGTGGTTTGGGGAGAAACCAAGAGACCCAGTACTTC. J is TRBJ2-5 and V is TRBV29-1; TRBD2 is a possible D gene (5 bases). Germline V CDR1 and CDR2: SQVTM, ANQGSEA. The CDR3 sequence is 16 residues long. V was pared by 7 bases and J by 0 bases, with 21 bases between.

CDR3 amino acids: CASTDRGHTGELFF. CDR3 nucleotide sequence: TGTGCCAGTACGGACAGGGGGCATACCGGGGAGCTGTTTTTT. The chain carries TRBV19 and TRBJ2-2; TRBD1 aligns across 11 bases. CDR3 length: 14 residues. CDR1 is LNHDA and CDR2 is SQIVND in the germline V gene (reference sequence). Unmatched junction bases numbered 3, after V lost 7 bases and J lost 5 bases.

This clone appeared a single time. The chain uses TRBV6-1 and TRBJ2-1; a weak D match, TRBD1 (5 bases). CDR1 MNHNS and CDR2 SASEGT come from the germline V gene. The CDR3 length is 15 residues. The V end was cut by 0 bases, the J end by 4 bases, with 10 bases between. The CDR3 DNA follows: TGTGCCAGCAGTGAAGCAGGGGCGATTTACAATGAGCAGTTCTTC. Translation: CASSEAGAIYNEQFF.

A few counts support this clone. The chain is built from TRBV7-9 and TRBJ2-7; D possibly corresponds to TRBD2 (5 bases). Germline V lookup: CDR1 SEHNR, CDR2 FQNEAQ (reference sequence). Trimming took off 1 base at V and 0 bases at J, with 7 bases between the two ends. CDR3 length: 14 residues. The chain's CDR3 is CASSLGLTSYEQYF. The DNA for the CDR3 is TGTGCCAGCAGCTTAGGACTAACCTCCTACGAGCAGTACTTC.

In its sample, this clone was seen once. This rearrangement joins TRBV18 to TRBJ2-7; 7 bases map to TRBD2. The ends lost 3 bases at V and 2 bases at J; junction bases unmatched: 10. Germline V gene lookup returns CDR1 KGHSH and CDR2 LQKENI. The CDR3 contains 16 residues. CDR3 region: CASSPTRTRATYEQYF. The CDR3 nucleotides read TGTGCCAGCTCACCTACTCGGACTAGAGCAACCTACGAGCAGTACTTC.

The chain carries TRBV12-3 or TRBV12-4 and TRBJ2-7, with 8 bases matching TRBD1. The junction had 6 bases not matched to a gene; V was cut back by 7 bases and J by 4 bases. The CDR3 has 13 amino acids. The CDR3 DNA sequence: TGTGCCAGCAAGGCGGACAGGGCGTACGAGCAGTACTTC. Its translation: CASKADRAYEQYF.

In nucleotides, the CDR3 is TGTGCCAGCAGCAGGGACAGGGGTGCAACTAATGAAAAACTGTTTTTT. This encodes CASSRDRGATNEKLFF. This chain connects TRBV7-2 to TRBJ1-4, with 10 bases identical to TRBD1. CDR3 length: 16 amino acids. The V segment lost 5 bases and the J segment 0 bases; nucleotides outside the gene matches: 3. Looked up from germline, CDR1 is SGHTA and CDR2 is FQGNSA. The entire variable domain, with the rest obtained from reference TRBV7-2 and TRBJ1-4, is as follows: GAGVSQSPSNKVTEKGKDVELRCDPISGHTALYWYRQSLGQGLEFLIYFQGNSAPDKSGLPSDRFSAERTGGSVSTLTIQRTQQEDSAVYLCASSRDRGATNEKLFFGSGTQLSVL.

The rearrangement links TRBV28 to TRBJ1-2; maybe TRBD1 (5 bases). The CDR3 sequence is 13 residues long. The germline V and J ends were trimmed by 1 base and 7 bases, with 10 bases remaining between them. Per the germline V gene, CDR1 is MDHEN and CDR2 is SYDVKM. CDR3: CASSLSGHSGYTF. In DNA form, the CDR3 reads TGTGCCAGCAGTTTATCAGGGCATAGTGGCTACACCTTC.

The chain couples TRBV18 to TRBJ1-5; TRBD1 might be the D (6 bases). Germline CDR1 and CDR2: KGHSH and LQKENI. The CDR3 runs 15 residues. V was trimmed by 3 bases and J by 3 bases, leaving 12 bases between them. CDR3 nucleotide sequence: TGTGCCAGCTCACCGGGGGCCCTCCTCAATCAGCCCCAGCATTTT. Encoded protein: CASSPGALLNQPQHF. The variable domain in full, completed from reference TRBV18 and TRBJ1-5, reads NAGVMQNPRHLVRRRGQEARLRCSPMKGHSHVYWYRQLPEEGLKFMVYLQKENIIDESGMPKERFSAEFPKEGPSILRIQQVVRGDSAAYFCASSPGALLNQPQHFGDGTRLSIL.

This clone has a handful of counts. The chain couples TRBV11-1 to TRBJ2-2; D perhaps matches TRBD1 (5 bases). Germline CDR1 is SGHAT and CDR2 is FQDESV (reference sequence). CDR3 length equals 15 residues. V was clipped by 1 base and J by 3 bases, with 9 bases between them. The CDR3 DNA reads TGTGCCAGCAGCTTAGGGGGCAGCTACACCGGGGAGCTGTTTTTT. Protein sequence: CASSLGGSYTGELFF.

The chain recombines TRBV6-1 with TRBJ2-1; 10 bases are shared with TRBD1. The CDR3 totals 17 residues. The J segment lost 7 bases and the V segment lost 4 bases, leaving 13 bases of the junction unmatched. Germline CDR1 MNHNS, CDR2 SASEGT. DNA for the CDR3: TGTGCCAGCAGTGGTCCCGGGACAGGGGCTATAGTAAATGAGCAGTTCTTC. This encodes CASSGPGTGAIVNEQFF.

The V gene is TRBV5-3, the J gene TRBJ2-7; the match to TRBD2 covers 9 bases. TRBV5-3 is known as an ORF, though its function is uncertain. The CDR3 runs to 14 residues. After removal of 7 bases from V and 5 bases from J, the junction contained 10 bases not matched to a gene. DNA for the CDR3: TGTGCCAGAGAGGGTGATAGCGGGAGACACGAGCAGTACTTC. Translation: CAREGDSGRHEQYF.